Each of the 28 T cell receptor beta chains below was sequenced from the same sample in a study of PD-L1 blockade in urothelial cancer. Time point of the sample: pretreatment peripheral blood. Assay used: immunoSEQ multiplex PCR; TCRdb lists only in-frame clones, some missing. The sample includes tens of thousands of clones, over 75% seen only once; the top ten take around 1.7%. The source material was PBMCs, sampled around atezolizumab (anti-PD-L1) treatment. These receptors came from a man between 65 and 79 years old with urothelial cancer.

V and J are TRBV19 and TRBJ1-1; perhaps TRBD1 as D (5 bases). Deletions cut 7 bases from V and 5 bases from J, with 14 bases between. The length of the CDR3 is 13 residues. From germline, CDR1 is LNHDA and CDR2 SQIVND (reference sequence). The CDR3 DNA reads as TGTGCCAGTAACCCACAACGGGGGACTGAAGCTTTCTTT. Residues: CASNPQRGTEAFF.

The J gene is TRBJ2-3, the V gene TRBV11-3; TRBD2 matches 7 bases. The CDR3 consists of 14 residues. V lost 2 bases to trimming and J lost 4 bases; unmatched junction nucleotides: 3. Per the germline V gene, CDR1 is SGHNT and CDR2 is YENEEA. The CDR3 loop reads CASSLSSGADTQYF. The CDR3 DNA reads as TGTGCCAGCAGCTTATCCAGCGGGGCAGATACGCAGTATTTT.

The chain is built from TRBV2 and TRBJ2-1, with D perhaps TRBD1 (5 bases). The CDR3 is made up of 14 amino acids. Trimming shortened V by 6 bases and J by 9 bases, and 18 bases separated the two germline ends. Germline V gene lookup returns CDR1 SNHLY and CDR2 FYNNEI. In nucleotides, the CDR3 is TGTGCCAGCAGAACTAATCAGGGCTTAGGTGAGCAGTTCTTC. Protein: CASRTNQGLGEQFF.

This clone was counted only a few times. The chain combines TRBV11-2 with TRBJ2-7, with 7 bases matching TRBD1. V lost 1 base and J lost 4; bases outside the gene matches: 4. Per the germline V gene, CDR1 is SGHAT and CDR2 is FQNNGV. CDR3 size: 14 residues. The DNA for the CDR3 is TGTGCCAGCAGCTTAGCGGTGGGACAGTACGAGCAGTACTTC. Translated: CASSLAVGQYEQYF.

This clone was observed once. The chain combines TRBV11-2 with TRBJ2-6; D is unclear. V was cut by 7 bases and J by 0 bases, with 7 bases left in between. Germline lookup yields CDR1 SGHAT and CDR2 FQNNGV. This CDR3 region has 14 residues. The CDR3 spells CASTPFSGANVLTF. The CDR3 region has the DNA TGTGCCAGCACTCCCTTCTCTGGGGCCAACGTCCTGACTTTC.

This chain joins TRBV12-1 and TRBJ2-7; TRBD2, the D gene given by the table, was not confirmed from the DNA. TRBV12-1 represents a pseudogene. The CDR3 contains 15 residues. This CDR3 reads CAPAELAKLSYEQYF. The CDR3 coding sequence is TGTGCCCCCGCAGAGCTAGCGAAACTTTCCTACGAGCAGTACTTC.

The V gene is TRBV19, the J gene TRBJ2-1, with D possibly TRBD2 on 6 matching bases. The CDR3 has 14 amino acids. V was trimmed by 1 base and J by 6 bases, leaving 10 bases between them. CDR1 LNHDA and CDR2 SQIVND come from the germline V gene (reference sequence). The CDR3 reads CASSIATSSNEQFF. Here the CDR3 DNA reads TGTGCCAGTAGTATAGCGACTAGTTCCAATGAGCAGTTCTTC.

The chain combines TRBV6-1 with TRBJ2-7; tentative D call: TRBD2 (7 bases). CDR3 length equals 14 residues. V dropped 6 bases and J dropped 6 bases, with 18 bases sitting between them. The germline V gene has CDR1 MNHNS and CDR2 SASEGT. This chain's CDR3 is CASRREGGGGEQYF. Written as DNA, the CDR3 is TGTGCCAGCAGGAGGGAGGGGGGAGGAGGCGAGCAGTACTTC.

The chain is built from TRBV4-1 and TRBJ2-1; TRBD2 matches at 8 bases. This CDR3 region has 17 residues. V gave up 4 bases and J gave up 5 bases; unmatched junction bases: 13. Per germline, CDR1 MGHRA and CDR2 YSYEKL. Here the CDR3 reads CASSLTGRASGHNEQFF. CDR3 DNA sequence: TGCGCCAGCAGCCTCACCGGGAGGGCTAGCGGCCACAATGAGCAGTTCTTC.

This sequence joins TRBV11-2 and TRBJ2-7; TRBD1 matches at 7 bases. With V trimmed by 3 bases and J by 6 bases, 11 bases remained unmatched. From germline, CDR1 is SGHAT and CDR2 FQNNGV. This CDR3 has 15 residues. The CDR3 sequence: CASSFTGALRSEQYF. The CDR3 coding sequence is TGTGCCAGCAGCTTCACAGGGGCTCTGAGGAGCGAGCAGTACTTC.

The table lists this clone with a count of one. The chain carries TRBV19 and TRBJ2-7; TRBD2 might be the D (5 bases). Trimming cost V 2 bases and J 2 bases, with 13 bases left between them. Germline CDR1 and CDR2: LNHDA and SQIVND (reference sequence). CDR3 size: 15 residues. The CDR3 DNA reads TGTGCCAGTAGTATAAGCGGACGACTTACCTACGAGCAGTACTTC. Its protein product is CASSISGRLTYEQYF.

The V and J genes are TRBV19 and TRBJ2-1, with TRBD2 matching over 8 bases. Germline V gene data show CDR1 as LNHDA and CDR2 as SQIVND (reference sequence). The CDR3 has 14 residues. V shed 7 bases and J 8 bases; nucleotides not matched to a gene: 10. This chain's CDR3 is CASISAGGRDEQFF. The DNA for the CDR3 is TGTGCCAGTATCTCGGCGGGGGGTCGGGATGAGCAGTTCTTC.

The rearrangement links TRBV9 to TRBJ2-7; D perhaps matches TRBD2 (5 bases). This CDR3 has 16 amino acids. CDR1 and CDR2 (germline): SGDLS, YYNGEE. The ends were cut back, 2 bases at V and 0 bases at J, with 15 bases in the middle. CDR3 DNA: TGTGCCAGCAGCGTTGGGCCCCAACTAGACTCCTACGAGCAGTACTTC. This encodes CASSVGPQLDSYEQYF.

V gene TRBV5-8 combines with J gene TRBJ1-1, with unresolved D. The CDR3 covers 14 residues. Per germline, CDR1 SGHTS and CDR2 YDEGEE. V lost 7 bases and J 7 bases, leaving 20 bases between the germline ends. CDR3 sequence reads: CASHIRGLSSEAFF. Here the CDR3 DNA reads TGTGCCAGCCATATTCGTGGTTTATCGAGTGAAGCTTTCTTT. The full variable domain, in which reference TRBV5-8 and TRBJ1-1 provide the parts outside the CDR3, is EAGVTQSPTHLIKTRGQQATLRCSPISGHTSVYWYQQALGLGLQFLLWYDEGEERNRGNFPPRFSGRQFPNYSSELNVNALELEDSALYLCASHIRGLSSEAFFGQGTRLTVV.

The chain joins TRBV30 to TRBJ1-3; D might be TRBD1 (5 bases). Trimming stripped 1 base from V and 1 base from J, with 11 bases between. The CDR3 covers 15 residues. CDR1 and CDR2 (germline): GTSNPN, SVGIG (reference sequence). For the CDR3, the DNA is TGTGCCTGGAGTGGGACACTGGGGTCTGGAAACACCATATATTTT. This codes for CAWSGTLGSGNTIYF.

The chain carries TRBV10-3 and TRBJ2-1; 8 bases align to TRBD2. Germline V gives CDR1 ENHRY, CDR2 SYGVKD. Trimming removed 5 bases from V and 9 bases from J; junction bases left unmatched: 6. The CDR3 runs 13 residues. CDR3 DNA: TGTGCCATCAGTACCCTCGGGGGGGCTGAGCAGTTCTTC. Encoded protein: CAISTLGGAEQFF.

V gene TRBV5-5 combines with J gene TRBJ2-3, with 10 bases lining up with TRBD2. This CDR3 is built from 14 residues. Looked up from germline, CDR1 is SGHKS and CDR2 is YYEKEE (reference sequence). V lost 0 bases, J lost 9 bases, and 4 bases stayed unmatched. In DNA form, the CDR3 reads TGTGCCAGCAGCTTGGTTCTTAGCGGGAGGACGCAGTATTTT. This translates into CASSLVLSGRTQYF. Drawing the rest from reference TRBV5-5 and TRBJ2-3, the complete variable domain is DAGVTQSPTHLIKTRGQQVTLRCSPISGHKSVSWYQQVLGQGPQFIFQYYEKEERGRGNFPDRFSARQFPNYSSELNVNALLLGDSALYLCASSLVLSGRTQYFGPGTRLTVL.

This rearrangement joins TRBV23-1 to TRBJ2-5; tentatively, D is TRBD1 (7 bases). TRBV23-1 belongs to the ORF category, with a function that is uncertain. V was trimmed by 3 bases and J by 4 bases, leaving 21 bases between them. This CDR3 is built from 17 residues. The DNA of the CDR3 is TGCGCCAGCAGTCACCCCGCGGGGCAGGGGGGACGAGAGACCCAGTACTTC. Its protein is CASSHPAGQGGRETQYF.

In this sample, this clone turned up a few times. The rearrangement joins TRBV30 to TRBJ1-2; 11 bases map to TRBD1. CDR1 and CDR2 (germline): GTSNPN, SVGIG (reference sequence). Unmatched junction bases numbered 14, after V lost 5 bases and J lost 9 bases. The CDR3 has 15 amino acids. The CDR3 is CAWARGGTGGDSYTF. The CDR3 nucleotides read TGTGCCTGGGCCCGAGGCGGGACAGGGGGTGATAGCTACACCTTC.

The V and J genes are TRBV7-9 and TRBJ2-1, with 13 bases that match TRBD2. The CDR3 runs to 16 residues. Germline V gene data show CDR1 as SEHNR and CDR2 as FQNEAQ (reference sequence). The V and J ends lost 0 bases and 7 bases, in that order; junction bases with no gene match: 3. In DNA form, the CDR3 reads TGTGCCAGCAGCTTAGCGACTAGCGGGAGGCGGAATGAGCAGTTCTTC. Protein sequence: CASSLATSGRRNEQFF.

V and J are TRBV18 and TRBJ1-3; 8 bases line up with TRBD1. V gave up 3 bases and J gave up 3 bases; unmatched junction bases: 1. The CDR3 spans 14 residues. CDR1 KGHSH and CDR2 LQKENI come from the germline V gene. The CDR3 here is CASSPGQGGNTIYF. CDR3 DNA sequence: TGTGCCAGCTCACCCGGACAGGGTGGAAACACCATATATTTT.

CDR3 amino acids: CASRTALGRGNTGELFF. The CDR3 bases are TGCGCCAGCAGAACTGCCTTGGGGCGGGGGAACACCGGGGAGCTGTTTTTT. V usage is TRBV5-1 and J usage is TRBJ2-2; D may be TRBD2 (6 bases). This CDR3 region has 17 residues. CDR1 and CDR2 from the germline V gene are SGHRS and YFSETQ. V was cut by 5 bases and J by 1 base, with 18 bases left in between.

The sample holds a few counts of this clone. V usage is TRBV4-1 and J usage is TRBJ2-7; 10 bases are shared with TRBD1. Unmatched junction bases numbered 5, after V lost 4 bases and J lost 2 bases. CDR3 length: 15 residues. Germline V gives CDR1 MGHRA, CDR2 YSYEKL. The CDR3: CASSRGTGETYEQYF. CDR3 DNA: TGCGCCAGCAGCCGCGGGACAGGGGAAACCTACGAGCAGTACTTC.

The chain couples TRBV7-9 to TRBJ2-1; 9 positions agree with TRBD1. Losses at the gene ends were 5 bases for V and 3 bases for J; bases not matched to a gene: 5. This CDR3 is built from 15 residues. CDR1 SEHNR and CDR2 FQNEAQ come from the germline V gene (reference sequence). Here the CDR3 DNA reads TGTGCCAGCAGCCTCGGGACAGGGAGCTACAATGAGCAGTTCTTC. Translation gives CASSLGTGSYNEQFF.

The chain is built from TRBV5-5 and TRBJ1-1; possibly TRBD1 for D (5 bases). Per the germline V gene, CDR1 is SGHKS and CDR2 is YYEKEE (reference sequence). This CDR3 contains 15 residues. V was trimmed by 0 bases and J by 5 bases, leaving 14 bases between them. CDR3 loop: CASSLGLGGGTEAFF. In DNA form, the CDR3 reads TGTGCCAGCAGCTTGGGCTTGGGTGGGGGGACTGAAGCTTTCTTT.

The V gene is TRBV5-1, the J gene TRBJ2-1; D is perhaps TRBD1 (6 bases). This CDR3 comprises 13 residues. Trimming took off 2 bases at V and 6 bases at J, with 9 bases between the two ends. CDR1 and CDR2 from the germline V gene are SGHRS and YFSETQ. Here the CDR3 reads CASSLRQANEQFF. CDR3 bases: TGCGCCAGCAGCTTAAGACAGGCCAATGAGCAGTTCTTC.

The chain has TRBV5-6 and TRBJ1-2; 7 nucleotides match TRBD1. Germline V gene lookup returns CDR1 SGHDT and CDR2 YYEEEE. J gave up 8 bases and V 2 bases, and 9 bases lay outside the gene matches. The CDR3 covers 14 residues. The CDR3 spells CASSFNQGGSGYTF. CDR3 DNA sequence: TGTGCCAGCAGCTTTAACCAGGGGGGATCCGGCTACACCTTC.

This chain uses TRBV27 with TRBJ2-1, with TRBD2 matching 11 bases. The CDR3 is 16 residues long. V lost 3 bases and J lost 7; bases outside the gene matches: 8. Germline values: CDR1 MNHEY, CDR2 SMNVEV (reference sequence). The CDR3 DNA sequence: TGTGCCAGCAGTTTGGGGCTAGCGGGAGGTTTAAATGAGCAGTTCTTC. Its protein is CASSLGLAGGLNEQFF.